The 32 T cell receptor beta chains below were found in one sample sequenced in a study of shared clonotypes between healthy human individuals. Only in-frame clones appear in the TCRdb table, and some are missing; sequencing was by immunoSEQ multiplex PCR. The sample yields roughly 720,000 clones, around 90% seen once. The sample comprised memory CD8+ T cells from PBMCs. Subset indicated: CD45RO+ cells pooled with CCR7-negative TemRA cells. The receptors were gathered from a man aged 18 to 29 in good health. Some clones in this sample may be carry-over from other donors' samples.

A word on this clone: The same CDR3 can be traced to other DNA sequences in this sample. The chain carries TRBV5-5 and TRBJ2-7; D is ambiguous. CDR1 is SGHKS, CDR2 YYEKEE, per germline (reference sequence). Trimming cost V 0 bases and J 4 bases, with 11 bases left between them. This CDR3 spans 14 amino acids. The CDR3 DNA reads TGTGCCAGCAGCTTGGGGCTAGTTTTATACGAGCAGTACTTC. Residues: CASSLGLVLYEQYF.

The rearrangement joins TRBV28 to TRBJ1-3; 9 bases line up with TRBD1. The CDR3 runs to 22 residues. The V segment lost 7 bases and the J segment 4 bases; nucleotides outside the gene matches: 29. The germline V gene encodes CDR1 MDHEN and CDR2 SYDVKM. CDR3 amino acids: CASTNRGISINDRGSAGNTIYF. The CDR3 DNA follows: TGTGCCAGCACCAATCGGGGGATTTCAATTAACGACAGGGGGTCAGCAGGAAACACCATATATTTT.

The chain links TRBV11-2 to TRBJ2-1; D gene uncertain. Germline loops: CDR1 SGHAT, CDR2 FQNNGV. The CDR3 consists of 17 residues. Trimming left V 0 bases short and J 5 bases short, with 17 bases between. The CDR3 region is CASSLDHRLKGDNEQFF. The CDR3 nucleotides read TGTGCCAGCAGCTTAGATCATAGACTTAAGGGCGACAATGAGCAGTTCTTC.

This chain links TRBV6-5 with TRBJ2-7; D gene ambiguous. The germline V gene has CDR1 MNHEY and CDR2 SVGAGI. V lost 5 bases, J lost 2 bases, and 10 bases lay in between. The CDR3 length is 13 residues. Written as DNA, the CDR3 is TGTGCCAGCAGTCCCGCCTATACCTACGAGCAGTACTTC. Protein: CASSPAYTYEQYF.

In this sample, this clone turned up once. This rearrangement joins TRBV7-9 to TRBJ1-4; D gene ambiguous. The CDR3 has 15 amino acids. The V end lost 5 bases, the J end lost 3 bases, and 13 bases lay between the germline ends. The germline V gene encodes CDR1 SEHNR and CDR2 FQNEAQ (reference sequence). This CDR3 reads CASSLREWSNEKLFF. Here the CDR3 DNA reads TGTGCCAGCAGCCTCCGGGAGTGGTCTAATGAAAAACTGTTTTTT.

This clone was seen a handful of times. The genes are TRBV7-8 and TRBJ2-7; the D gene is possibly TRBD2 (6 bases). Trimming shortened V by 0 bases and J by 6 bases, and 9 bases separated the two germline ends. Germline values: CDR1 SGHVS, CDR2 FQNEAQ. This CDR3 comprises 13 residues. CDR3 DNA sequence: TGTGCCAGCAGCTTAGCGCAGGGAGGCGAGCAGTACTTC. As protein: CASSLAQGGEQYF.

V gene TRBV7-9 combines with J gene TRBJ2-7; 11 bases fit TRBD1. The CDR3 has 15 amino acids. V was pared by 5 bases and J by 2 bases, with 5 bases of the junction left unmatched. The germline gives CDR1 SEHNR, CDR2 FQNEAQ (reference sequence). The CDR3 loop reads CASSEGDRGTYEQYF. For the CDR3, the DNA is TGTGCCAGCAGCGAGGGGGACAGGGGGACCTACGAGCAGTACTTC.

The rearrangement uses TRBV28 and TRBJ1-3; D perhaps matches TRBD1 (5 bases). CDR1 is MDHEN, CDR2 SYDVKM, per germline. The length of the CDR3 is 15 residues. The germline V and J ends were trimmed by 5 bases and 4 bases, with 15 bases remaining between them. CDR3 bases: TGTGCCAGCAGTCCCTGGGACCGGGGCGGAAACACCATATATTTT. It specifies CASSPWDRGGNTIYF. Drawing the rest from reference TRBV28 and TRBJ1-3, the complete variable domain is DVKVTQSSRYLVKRTGEKVFLECVQDMDHENMFWYRQDPGLGLRLIYFSYDVKMKEKGDIPEGYSVSREKKERFSLILESASTNQTSMYLCASSPWDRGGNTIYFGEGSWLTVV.

The gene calls are TRBV5-4 and TRBJ2-7; D perhaps matches TRBD2 (6 bases). The CDR3 runs to 15 residues. V shed 4 bases and J shed 5 bases, with 19 bases lying between them. Germline lookup yields CDR1 SGHNT and CDR2 YYREEE (reference sequence). The CDR3 region is CASSAREGLWNEQYF. The CDR3 DNA follows: TGTGCCAGCAGCGCGCGAGAGGGACTTTGGAACGAGCAGTACTTC. The whole variable domain, filled in from reference TRBV5-4 and TRBJ2-7, reads ETGVTQSPTHLIKTRGQQVTLRCSSQSGHNTVSWYQQALGQGPQFIFQYYREEENGRGNFPPRFSGLQFPNYSSELNVNALELDDSALYLCASSAREGLWNEQYFGPGTRLTVT.

J is TRBJ2-7 and V is TRBV7-8; D gene uncertain. The CDR3 loop spans 15 amino acids. Germline values: CDR1 SGHVS, CDR2 FQNEAQ. V lost 2 bases to trimming and J lost 6 bases, with 17 bases between them. CDR3 residues: CASSLWASGVGEQYF. The CDR3 bases are TGTGCCAGCAGCTTATGGGCTAGTGGAGTTGGCGAGCAGTACTTC.

The DNA for the CDR3 is TGTGCCACCACCATTTCTAGCGGGAACACAGATACGCAGTATTTT. Protein: CATTISSGNTDTQYF. The chain is built from TRBV10-3 and TRBJ2-3; 9 bases fit TRBD2. V gave up 10 bases and J gave up 2 bases; unmatched junction bases: 10. The CDR3 is 15 residues long. Per germline, CDR1 ENHRY and CDR2 SYGVKD.

The rearrangement uses TRBV6-1 and TRBJ1-1; D is unresolved. The CDR3 covers 13 residues. CDR1 and CDR2 from the germline V gene are MNHNS and SASEGT. The V and J ends lost 4 bases and 3 bases respectively, with 9 bases between them. CDR3 sequence reads: CASSGEFDTEAFF. CDR3 sequence (DNA): TGTGCCAGCAGTGGGGAATTCGACACTGAAGCTTTCTTT.

The genes are TRBV10-2 and TRBJ2-1; D tentatively reads TRBD1 or TRBD2 (5 bases each). The CDR3 runs to 15 residues. The ends were cut back, 0 bases at V and 3 bases at J, with 9 bases in the middle. CDR1 and CDR2 from the germline V gene are WSHSY and SAAADI. For the CDR3, the DNA is TGCGCCAGCAGTGAGTCTTGGGACCACTACAATGAGCAGTTCTTC. It is translated as CASSESWDHYNEQFF.

The CDR3 sequence is CASSRATSGWNEQFF. As DNA, the CDR3 is TGTGCCAGTAGTAGGGCGACTAGCGGGTGGAATGAGCAGTTCTTC. The V call is TRBV19, the J call TRBJ2-1, with 10 positions matching TRBD2. Germline CDR1 is LNHDA and CDR2 is SQIVND (reference sequence). V shed 4 bases, J shed 7 bases, and the junction held 7 bases outside the gene matches. This CDR3 comprises 15 residues.

The CDR3 sequence: CAWGAGQSYNQPQHF. CDR3 nucleotide sequence: TGTGCCTGGGGGGCTGGACAGTCATACAATCAGCCCCAGCATTTT. The chain joins TRBV30 to TRBJ1-5; possible D gene TRBD1, 6 bases. The CDR3 consists of 15 residues. Trimming pared 5 bases from V and 3 bases from J, leaving 17 bases between. CDR1 and CDR2 from the germline V gene are GTSNPN and SVGIG (reference sequence).

V is TRBV7-9 and J is TRBJ2-7, with D perhaps TRBD2 (6 bases). The CDR3 totals 17 residues. From germline, CDR1 is SEHNR and CDR2 FQNEAQ (reference sequence). Trimming took 4 bases from V and 0 from J, leaving 19 bases between them. In DNA form, the CDR3 reads TGTGCCAGCAGCTGGGGAGGACCGACCTATTCCTCCTACGAGCAGTACTTC. Amino acid sequence: CASSWGGPTYSSYEQYF.

The gene calls are TRBV27 and TRBJ2-7; TRBD1 or TRBD2 may be the D gene (5 bases each). Germline V gives CDR1 MNHEY, CDR2 SMNVEV (reference sequence). The CDR3 loop spans 16 amino acids. V was clipped by 0 bases and J by 0 bases, with 12 bases between them. CDR3 sequence: CASSLSSGLNSYEQYF. The DNA of the CDR3 is TGTGCCAGCAGTTTATCGTCGGGGCTAAACTCCTACGAGCAGTACTTC.

This clone was detected a few times. The chain carries TRBV15 and TRBJ1-5; D is undetermined. With 0 bases removed from V and 3 bases from J, the gap between germline ends came to 9 bases. CDR1 and CDR2 from the germline V gene are LNHNV and YYDKDF (reference sequence). CDR3 length: 15 residues. CDR3 nucleotides: TGTGCCACCAGCAGAGACAGGTATCCCAATCAGCCCCAGCATTTT. Encoded protein: CATSRDRYPNQPQHF.

This sequence joins TRBV14 and TRBJ2-5, with 11 bases aligning to TRBD1. The CDR3 length is 20 residues. The germline V gene has CDR1 SGHDN and CDR2 FVKESK. The V gene end was trimmed by 0 bases and the J gene end by 1 base; junction bases not matched to a gene: 13. For the CDR3, the DNA is TGTGCCAGCAGCCAAGATACTTGGGACAGGGGGAGGATCGGCCAAGAGACCCAGTACTTC. This gives the protein CASSQDTWDRGRIGQETQYF. The variable domain in full, completed from reference TRBV14 and TRBJ2-5, reads EAGVTQFPSHSVIEKGQTVTLRCDPISGHDNLYWYRRVMGKEIKFLLHFVKESKQDESGMPNNRFLAERTGGTYSTLKVQPAELEDSGVYFCASSQDTWDRGRIGQETQYFGPGTRLLVL.

This chain links TRBV10-2 with TRBJ1-5, with D maybe TRBD1 (5 bases). Deletions cut 3 bases from V and 8 bases from J, with 20 bases between. CDR3 size: 16 residues. Germline V gene lookup returns CDR1 WSHSY and CDR2 SAAADI. Here the CDR3 DNA reads TGCGCCAGCAGTGATCATCCCAGTGGGCCGGGGGAGCCCCAGCATTTT. It translates to CASSDHPSGPGEPQHF.

Comments on this clone: A far larger clone is off by one base, so a read error is likely. The same CDR3 can be traced to other DNA sequences in this sample. The chain has TRBV7-3 and TRBJ2-2; D possibly corresponds to TRBD1 (6 bases). The CDR3 has 14 residues. Germline-derived CDR1 and CDR2 are SGHTA and FQGTGA. With 2 bases removed from V and 4 bases from J, the gap between germline ends came to 8 bases. CDR3 bases: TGTGCCAGCAGCTTAGGGGGCCCCACCGGGGAGCTGTTTTTT. Translation: CASSLGGPTGELFF.

The chain employs TRBV4-2 and TRBJ2-1, with 11 bases fitting TRBD2. The CDR3 loop spans 16 amino acids. The V and J ends lost 0 bases and 6 bases, in that order; junction bases with no gene match: 4. The V gene's germline CDR1 is LGHNA and CDR2 YNFKEQ. CDR3 sequence reads: CASSQEAGTSGNEQFF. CDR3 DNA sequence: TGTGCCAGCAGCCAAGAAGCCGGGACTAGCGGCAATGAGCAGTTCTTC.

The chain joins TRBV4-1 to TRBJ1-2; D is uncertain. The V gene's germline CDR1 is MGHRA and CDR2 YSYEKL. The CDR3 is 12 amino acids. V lost 10 bases to trimming and J lost 5 bases, with 14 bases between them. Written as DNA, the CDR3 is TGCGCCACCTCGGTGGTGGGGTATGGCTACACCTTC. Translated: CATSVVGYGYTF.

The chain is built from TRBV27 and TRBJ2-7, with 8 bases fitting TRBD2. Germline loops: CDR1 MNHEY, CDR2 SMNVEV (reference sequence). The V and J ends lost 5 bases and 6 bases, in that order; junction bases with no gene match: 12. The CDR3 consists of 15 residues. CDR3 nucleotide sequence: TGTGCCAGCAGTCAACCGGGACTAGTTGTCTCCGAGCAGTACTTC. Translated: CASSQPGLVVSEQYF.

This chain uses TRBV28 with TRBJ2-7; the D call may be TRBD1 or TRBD2 (5 bases each). With 8 bases removed from V and 2 bases from J, the gap between germline ends came to 13 bases. The germline gives CDR1 MDHEN, CDR2 SYDVKM. CDR3 length: 13 amino acids. This chain's CDR3 is CASDAGRAYEQYF. The CDR3 DNA sequence: TGTGCCAGCGACGCGGGCAGGGCCTACGAGCAGTACTTC.

This chain joins TRBV29-1 and TRBJ2-2; 7 bases fit TRBD1. The ends lost 7 bases at V and 6 bases at J; junction bases unmatched: 5. CDR3 length: 12 residues. Germline loops: CDR1 SQVTM, CDR2 ANQGSEA. DNA of the CDR3: TGCAGCGCCTTCACAGGGGCCGGGGAGCTGTTTTTT. This sequence encodes CSAFTGAGELFF.

A single count supports this clone. The rearrangement joins TRBV28 to TRBJ1-4; TRBD1 is a possible D gene (5 bases). Germline CDR1 reads MDHEN; CDR2 reads SYDVKM. V was cut by 3 bases and J by 8 bases, with 13 bases left in between. The CDR3 is 14 amino acids. CDR3 amino acids: CASSFRRRGEKLFF. In DNA form, the CDR3 reads TGTGCCAGCAGTTTTAGGAGACGGGGGGAAAAACTGTTTTTT.

The chain combines TRBV29-1 with TRBJ2-2; no clear D gene. Trimming pared 5 bases from V and 4 bases from J, leaving 5 bases between. This CDR3 has 11 residues. Germline CDR1 SQVTM, CDR2 ANQGSEA. The CDR3 loop reads CSVRVTGELFF. In DNA, the CDR3 is TGCAGCGTTCGGGTCACCGGGGAGCTGTTTTTT.

V and J are TRBV5-1 and TRBJ2-1; 10 bases are shared with TRBD2. The germline V gene encodes CDR1 SGHRS and CDR2 YFSETQ. The CDR3 is 15 residues long. The J segment lost 3 bases and the V segment lost 2 bases, leaving 2 bases of the junction unmatched. Here the CDR3 DNA reads TGCGCCAGCAGCTTAGCGGGAGGGTTCTACAATGAGCAGTTCTTC. This sequence encodes CASSLAGGFYNEQFF. The full variable domain, rest sourced from reference TRBV5-1 and TRBJ2-1, is KAGVTQTPRYLIKTRGQQVTLSCSPISGHRSVSWYQQTPGQGLQFLFEYFSETQRNKGNFPGRFSGRQFSNSRSEMNVSTLELGDSALYLCASSLAGGFYNEQFFGPGTRLTVL.

The rearrangement uses TRBV7-9 and TRBJ1-4, with D perhaps matching TRBD1 (5 bases). The CDR3 has 11 residues. Trimming cost V 6 bases and J 12 bases, with 11 bases left between them. CDR1 is SEHNR, CDR2 FQNEAQ, per germline (reference sequence). CDR3 bases: TGTGCCAGCAGTCGTGGGACGGAACTGTTTTTT. As protein: CASSRGTELFF.

This chain uses TRBV19 with TRBJ2-1; the match to TRBD1 covers 8 bases. V lost 5 bases and J lost 4; bases outside the gene matches: 7. This CDR3 region has 15 residues. Germline CDR1 is LNHDA and CDR2 is SQIVND (reference sequence). CDR3 protein: CASSEGQGLYNEQFF. In DNA, the CDR3 is TGTGCCAGTAGTGAAGGACAGGGCCTTTACAATGAGCAGTTCTTC.

This chain joins TRBV28 and TRBJ2-2; 9 nucleotides align to TRBD2. CDR3 length: 16 amino acids. CDR1 is MDHEN, CDR2 SYDVKM, per germline. The V and J ends lost 2 bases and 4 bases, in that order; junction bases with no gene match: 5. The CDR3 DNA reads TGTGCCAGCAGTTTACTAGCGGGAACGGGCACCGGGGAGCTGTTTTTT. It yields the protein CASSLLAGTGTGELFF.